These 18 T cell receptor beta chains share one sample of origin, sequenced in a study of OX40 agonist ivuxolimab in advanced cancers. TCRdb's copy holds only in-frame clones and misses some; the assay was immunoSEQ multiplex PCR. The sample consists of some 70,000 clones, roughly 90% of them appearing once. This material consisted of CD4+ or CD8+ T cells sorted from blood, taken in a trial of the OX40 agonist ivuxolimab. All receptors derive from an adult with an advanced solid tumor such as melanoma, head and neck, liver or kidney cancer.

This chain connects TRBV5-1 to TRBJ1-2, with a tentative D call TRBD1 (6 bases). CDR3 length: 14 amino acids. Looked up from germline, CDR1 is SGHRS and CDR2 is YFSETQ. Trimming pared 0 bases from V and 7 bases from J, leaving 13 bases between. The CDR3 DNA reads as TGCGCCAGCAGCTTGGAGAGAGGGGGAAGTGGCTACACCTTC. This encodes CASSLERGGSGYTF.

V gene TRBV4-2 combines with J gene TRBJ2-1, with D unresolved. V was trimmed by 0 bases and J by 1 base, leaving 7 bases between them. Germline V gene sequence: CDR1 LGHNA, CDR2 YNFKEQ. This CDR3 is built from 15 residues. CDR3 nucleotides: TGTGCCAGCAGCCAAGATTACAGTTCCTACAATGAGCAGTTCTTC. As protein: CASSQDYSSYNEQFF.

The CDR3, as DNA: TGCGCCAGCAGCGTGGGACAGGCTAAAGGAGAGACCCAGTACTTC. This codes for CASSVGQAKGETQYF. This rearrangement joins TRBV10-2 to TRBJ2-5, with 8 bases identical to TRBD1. The CDR3 consists of 15 residues. With V trimmed by 6 bases and J by 4 bases, 10 bases remained unmatched. The germline gives CDR1 WSHSY, CDR2 SAAADI.

The V and J genes are TRBV9 and TRBJ1-5, with TRBD1 identical over 8 bases. V trimming: 4 bases; J trimming: 4 bases; junction bases outside the gene matches: 7. This CDR3 has 15 residues. CDR1 SGDLS and CDR2 YYNGEE come from the germline V gene. CDR3 region: CASSSVDRVNQPQHF. The CDR3 coding sequence is TGTGCCAGCAGCTCGGTGGACAGGGTTAATCAGCCCCAGCATTTT.

The chain has TRBV11-2 and TRBJ1-5; perhaps TRBD1 as D (5 bases). V gave up 5 bases and J gave up 4 bases, with 12 bases separating them. Germline V gene sequence: CDR1 SGHAT, CDR2 FQNNGV. This CDR3 region has 14 residues. Here the CDR3 DNA reads TGTGCCAGCAGCCGTGGGACGGTGAATCAGCCCCAGCATTTT. Its protein is CASSRGTVNQPQHF.

V gene TRBV5-1 combines with J gene TRBJ2-2, with TRBD2 matching 7 bases. This CDR3 is built from 16 residues. V lost 2 bases, J lost 5 bases, and 9 bases stayed unmatched. Germline CDR1 reads SGHRS; CDR2 reads YFSETQ. The CDR3: CASSFERGWGTGELFF. The CDR3 DNA is TGCGCCAGCAGCTTTGAGCGGGGATGGGGGACCGGGGAGCTGTTTTTT.

V gene TRBV6-1 combines with J gene TRBJ1-5; no reliable D call. CDR1 is MNHNS, CDR2 SASEGT, per germline. V was trimmed by 4 bases and J by 3 bases, leaving 10 bases between them. CDR3 length equals 14 residues. CDR3 DNA sequence: TGTGCCAGCAGTGTATTGGGCCCCAATCAGCCCCAGCATTTT. Translation: CASSVLGPNQPQHF.

In its sample, this clone was seen once. The chain joins TRBV27 to TRBJ1-5, with D hard to call. The CDR3 is 16 amino acids. Trimming removed 5 bases at V and 11 bases at J, with 25 bases between. In germline, CDR1 is MNHEY, CDR2 SMNVEV (reference sequence). CDR3 coding DNA: TGTGCCAGCAGTGAAAGTTTGGGGATGGGCGCGAAGGCCCAGCATTTT. This codes for CASSESLGMGAKAQHF.

The V call is TRBV9, the J call TRBJ2-5; TRBD1 aligns across 10 bases. After removal of 0 bases from V and 5 bases from J, the junction contained 4 bases not matched to a gene. CDR3 size: 15 residues. CDR1 is SGDLS, CDR2 YYNGEE, per germline. The CDR3 reads CASSVEVTGGETQYF. In DNA form, the CDR3 reads TGTGCCAGCAGCGTAGAGGTGACAGGGGGCGAGACCCAGTACTTC.

This clone was counted between two and nine times. The DNA for the CDR3 is TGTGCTAGTGGTTTGGCAGGGGGCTATGGCTACACCTTC. Its protein product is CASGLAGGYGYTF. The V gene is TRBV12-5, the J gene TRBJ1-2, with TRBD1 matching 7 bases. From germline, CDR1 is LGHNT and CDR2 FRNRAP. V dropped 1 base and J dropped 4; count of bases not matched to a gene: 0. CDR3 size: 13 residues.

A single count supports this clone. V and J are TRBV15 and TRBJ1-5; D uncertain. The CDR3 is 13 residues long. CDR1 is LNHNV and CDR2 is YYDKDF in the germline V gene (reference sequence). Deletions cut 3 bases from V and 4 bases from J, with 7 bases between. Here the CDR3 reads CATSREWNQPQHF. DNA for the CDR3: TGTGCCACCAGCAGGGAATGGAATCAGCCCCAGCATTTT.

A single count supports this clone. V and J are TRBV9 and TRBJ1-3, with 8 bases identical to TRBD1. Per germline, CDR1 SGDLS and CDR2 YYNGEE. The CDR3 extends over 13 amino acids. V shed 0 bases and J 7 bases; nucleotides not matched to a gene: 0. The CDR3: CASSVDRGNTIYF. In nucleotides, the CDR3 is TGTGCCAGCAGCGTAGACAGGGGGAACACCATATATTTT.

V is TRBV10-3 and J is TRBJ1-1; 7 bases agree with TRBD1. This CDR3 has 12 residues. The V gene's germline CDR1 is ENHRY and CDR2 SYGVKD. V shed 10 bases and J 7 bases; nucleotides not matched to a gene: 9. This chain's CDR3 is CATTPTGSEAFF. CDR3 in DNA: TGTGCCACGACTCCGACAGGGAGTGAAGCTTTCTTT.

The chain couples TRBV28 to TRBJ2-7, with D perhaps matching TRBD1 (5 bases). Germline-derived CDR1 and CDR2 are MDHEN and SYDVKM. This CDR3 is built from 14 residues. The germline V and J ends were trimmed by 2 bases and 2 bases, with 10 bases remaining between them. The chain's CDR3 is CASSLGAGAYEQYF. The CDR3 region has the DNA TGTGCCAGCAGTTTAGGGGCCGGTGCCTACGAGCAGTACTTC.

The genes are TRBV15 and TRBJ2-5; unclear D gene. The CDR3 is 12 residues long. Trimming shortened V by 1 base and J by 5 bases, and 5 bases separated the two germline ends. Germline CDR1 is LNHNV and CDR2 is YYDKDF (reference sequence). Written as DNA, the CDR3 is TGTGCCACCAGCAGAGCGGGTGAGACCCAGTACTTC. This translates into CATSRAGETQYF. The variable domain in full, completed from reference TRBV15 and TRBJ2-5, reads DAMVIQNPRYQVTQFGKPVTLSCSQTLNHNVMYWYQQKSSQAPKLLFHYYDKDFNNEADTPDNFQSRRPNTSFCFLDIRSPGLGDTAMYLCATSRAGETQYFGPGTRLLVL.

The chain joins TRBV2 to TRBJ2-2; perhaps TRBD2 as D (5 bases). Germline-derived CDR1 and CDR2 are SNHLY and FYNNEI. The CDR3 length is 14 residues. V was shortened by 6 bases and J by 3 bases, with 11 bases between the two germline ends. CDR3 in DNA: TGTGCCAGCAGAGGCGGGCCTCACACCGGGGAGCTGTTTTTT. Its protein product is CASRGGPHTGELFF.

The V call is TRBV11-2, the J call TRBJ2-5; 10 bases line up with TRBD1. CDR3 size: 14 residues. CDR1 SGHAT and CDR2 FQNNGV come from the germline V gene. The J segment lost 2 bases and the V segment lost 5 bases, leaving 2 bases of the junction unmatched. In nucleotides, the CDR3 is TGTGCCAGCAGCGCGGACAGGGGGCAAGAGACCCAGTACTTC. The encoded protein is CASSADRGQETQYF.

V usage is TRBV19 and J usage is TRBJ2-5; 8 nucleotides match TRBD1. The CDR3 extends over 13 amino acids. Germline V CDR1 and CDR2: LNHDA, SQIVND (reference sequence). J was trimmed by 1 base and V by 10 bases; bases with no gene match: 5. For the CDR3, the DNA is TGTGCCACCCGACAGGGGCGCCAAGAGACCCAGTACTTC. Its translation: CATRQGRQETQYF.